This TCR beta chain was sequenced for a study of radiotherapy plus CTLA-4 blockade in lung cancer (dated by TCRdb to the late 2010s). General notes on the study: Objective responses were observed in 15% to 20% of enrolled patients, and disease control was achieved in roughly 30%. Study-wide findings and limitations: The strongest predictors of response, as reported, were early dynamic changes in blood T cell clones along with a rise in serum interferon-beta after radiation. After treatment with radiotherapy and ipilimumab, TCR clones that originated in tumors expanded in peripheral blood.

Including cysteine and phenylalanine, the CDR3 has 15 amino acids. CDR3 DNA is the only sequence kept; it has 45 bases, read in frame from the first base. CDR1 SGHRS and CDR2 YFSETQ were looked up in the germline V gene. Ends trimmed: V by 0 bases, J by 7 bases; bases unmatched to a gene: 4. The study evaluated CTLA-4 blockade (ipilimumab) given together with focal radiation therapy in patients who had chemo-refractory metastatic non-small-cell lung cancer. To note about this clone: Its antigen is not yet known. Within one base of it there is no much larger clone, and no base qualities were kept.

Library construction relied on the immunoSEQ multiplex PCR assay. Here the immuneACCESS table is served through TCRdb, limited to in-frame sequences with V and J called. Missing clones are a known gap in these copies; in checked studies unresolved V genes cover under half, and the rest lacks a known reason. For this sample the table gives 40,000 to 50,000 clones, of which 65% to 75% were detected only once. Roughly 10% of the sample belongs to the ten largest clones. The input for sequencing was peripheral blood, taken from a patient treated with radiotherapy plus ipilimumab. This receptor chain uses TRBV5-1 and TRBJ1-4; TRBD1 lines up with 9 middle nucleotides. This TCR was sampled from a human donor with non-small cell lung cancer who had stable disease on radiotherapy plus ipilimumab. This receptor carries the CDR3 CASSLALTGGEKLFF. The base sequence is TGCGCCAGCAGCTTGGCCCTGACAGGGGGTGAAAAACTGTTTTTT.